The 29 T cell receptor beta chains listed next were all sequenced from one sample in a study of blood T cell repertoires in COVID-19. TCRdb's copy holds only in-frame clones and misses some; the assay was immunoSEQ multiplex PCR. This table has roughly 24,000 clones, roughly 71% appearing once. Sequencing was performed on peripheral blood. The receptor set was obtained from a man at least 80 years old with active or convalescent COVID-19.

V gene TRBV2 combines with J gene TRBJ2-1; TRBD1 matches 11 bases. Germline CDR1 is SNHLY and CDR2 is FYNNEI. The CDR3 has 15 amino acids. The V gene end was trimmed by 8 bases and the J gene end by 9 bases; junction bases not matched to a gene: 12. The DNA for the CDR3 is TGTGCCAGCGGACAAGGACAGGGGGCGATGGGTGAGCAGTTCTTC. Translation gives CASGQGQGAMGEQFF.

This clone came up a few times. V is TRBV18 and J is TRBJ1-5, with 10 bases fitting TRBD1. CDR3 length: 15 amino acids. CDR1 and CDR2 (germline): KGHSH, LQKENI. Trimming removed 3 bases from V and 5 bases from J; junction bases left unmatched: 4. In nucleotides, the CDR3 is TGTGCCAGCTCACCTTACGGACAGGGGGATCAGCCCCAGCATTTT. Its protein is CASSPYGQGDQPQHF. The whole variable domain, filled in from reference TRBV18 and TRBJ1-5, reads NAGVMQNPRHLVRRRGQEARLRCSPMKGHSHVYWYRQLPEEGLKFMVYLQKENIIDESGMPKERFSAEFPKEGPSILRIQQVVRGDSAAYFCASSPYGQGDQPQHFGDGTRLSIL.

The chain joins TRBV9 to TRBJ2-1, with D possibly being TRBD1 (6 bases). This CDR3 spans 16 amino acids. Germline assignment: CDR1 SGDLS and CDR2 YYNGEE. Trimming pared 4 bases from V and 2 bases from J, leaving 16 bases between. CDR3 in DNA: TGTGCCAGCAGCCAACGGGACAAGAGCACCTACAATGAGCAGTTCTTC. Protein: CASSQRDKSTYNEQFF.

This clone was seen only a few times. Here the CDR3 reads CASSPRTGSLYGYTF. The CDR3 DNA reads as TGTGCCAGCAGCCCGCGGACAGGGAGTCTCTATGGCTACACCTTC. The chain links TRBV7-8 to TRBJ1-2; 8 nucleotides line up with TRBD1. CDR3 size: 15 residues. Trimming removed 5 bases from V and 4 bases from J; junction bases left unmatched: 9. Germline V gene data show CDR1 as SGHVS and CDR2 as FQNEAQ.

The chain has TRBV9 and TRBJ2-1; a weak D match, TRBD2 (6 bases). CDR3 size: 15 residues. V gave up 0 bases and J gave up 7 bases, with 14 bases separating them. Germline V CDR1 and CDR2: SGDLS, YYNGEE. The CDR3 DNA follows: TGTGCCAGCAGCGTAGACGGGAGAGTAAAAAATGAGCAGTTCTTC. Translated, it gives CASSVDGRVKNEQFF.

The V gene is TRBV4-1, the J gene TRBJ2-2; 8 nucleotides match TRBD2. The J segment lost 2 bases and the V segment lost 6 bases, leaving 5 bases of the junction unmatched. From germline, CDR1 is MGHRA and CDR2 YSYEKL. The CDR3 spans 15 residues. CDR3 loop: CASRSSGINTGELFF. The CDR3 nucleotides read TGCGCCAGCAGGAGTAGCGGGATTAACACCGGGGAGCTGTTTTTT.

CDR3: CASSQGQALGNSPLHF. CDR3 nucleotides: TGTGCCAGCAGCCAGGGACAGGCCTTGGGTAATTCACCCCTCCACTTT. The chain combines TRBV2 with TRBJ1-6; 8 bases fit TRBD1. The CDR3 consists of 16 residues. The V gene end was trimmed by 6 bases and the J gene end by 6 bases; junction bases not matched to a gene: 10. Germline V gene lookup returns CDR1 SNHLY and CDR2 FYNNEI. Variable domain in full (rest from reference TRBV2 and TRBJ1-6): EPEVTQTPSHQVTQMGQEVILRCVPISNHLYFYWYRQILGQKVEFLVSFYNNEISEKSEIFDDQFSVERPDGSNFTLKIRSTKLEDSAMYFCASSQGQALGNSPLHFGNGTRLTVT.

The genes are TRBV6-5 and TRBJ1-2, with TRBD1 matching 7 bases. The V gene's germline CDR1 is MNHEY and CDR2 SVGAGI. This CDR3 has 13 amino acids. V shed 7 bases, J shed 4 bases, and the junction held 6 bases outside the gene matches. The CDR3 loop is CASKGQELYGYTF. As DNA, the CDR3 is TGTGCCAGCAAAGGACAGGAGCTCTATGGCTACACCTTC.

The chain recombines TRBV28 with TRBJ1-5; unclear D gene. CDR1 is MDHEN and CDR2 is SYDVKM in the germline V gene. CDR3 length equals 17 residues. The germline V and J ends were trimmed by 2 bases and 0 bases, with 14 bases remaining between them. The DNA for the CDR3 is TGTGCCAGCAGTTTAAGTTGGACGGACTATAGCAATCAGCCCCAGCATTTT. The encoded protein is CASSLSWTDYSNQPQHF.

This clone came up once. This rearrangement joins TRBV12-3 or TRBV12-4 to TRBJ1-1; D remains unclear. The CDR3 covers 13 residues. Trimming removed 3 bases at V and 1 base at J, with 6 bases between. The CDR3 sequence: CASSLGRNTEAFF. CDR3 nucleotides: TGTGCCAGCAGTTTGGGCCGGAACACTGAAGCTTTCTTT.

The gene calls are TRBV5-1 and TRBJ2-7, with a weak D call TRBD2 (6 bases). V shed 1 base and J shed 3 bases, with 17 bases lying between them. Looked up from germline, CDR1 is SGHRS and CDR2 is YFSETQ. The CDR3 has 16 residues. DNA of the CDR3: TGCGCCAGCAGCTTGACGGGGGACCGGAAAAGCTACGAGCAGTACTTC. It encodes CASSLTGDRKSYEQYF.

This sequence joins TRBV18 and TRBJ1-2; TRBD1 aligns across 9 bases. The CDR3 sequence is 15 residues long. The germline V gene encodes CDR1 KGHSH and CDR2 LQKENI. V shed 6 bases, J shed 4 bases, and the junction held 9 bases outside the gene matches. The CDR3: CASSEDRGIVYGYTF. The CDR3 nucleotides read TGTGCCAGCTCGGAGGACAGGGGAATTGTCTATGGCTACACCTTC. The complete variable domain, with remaining parts taken from reference TRBV18 and TRBJ1-2, reads NAGVMQNPRHLVRRRGQEARLRCSPMKGHSHVYWYRQLPEEGLKFMVYLQKENIIDESGMPKERFSAEFPKEGPSILRIQQVVRGDSAAYFCASSEDRGIVYGYTFGSGTRLTVV.

This clone was observed a handful of times. As DNA, the CDR3 is TGTGCCAGCAGTCTCAGGGATGCGAGGAATTCACCCCTCCACTTT. Its translation: CASSLRDARNSPLHF. The chain recombines TRBV28 with TRBJ1-6, with D possibly TRBD1 on 5 matching bases. Germline V gives CDR1 MDHEN, CDR2 SYDVKM. The V and J ends lost 5 bases and 7 bases respectively, with 15 bases between them. This CDR3 has 15 residues.

The chain has TRBV27 and TRBJ1-1, with TRBD1 matching 7 bases. This CDR3 contains 17 residues. Germline CDR1 is MNHEY and CDR2 is SMNVEV (reference sequence). V dropped 5 bases and J dropped 1; count of bases not matched to a gene: 13. CDR3 sequence reads: CASSPYLRQGSNTEAFF. The CDR3 DNA follows: TGTGCCAGCAGTCCCTATCTTCGACAGGGCTCGAACACTGAAGCTTTCTTT.

This chain connects TRBV10-2 to TRBJ1-5; the match to TRBD1 covers 9 bases. V lost 7 bases, J lost 4 bases, and 5 bases stayed unmatched. The CDR3 has 14 residues. Germline V gives CDR1 WSHSY, CDR2 SAAADI. This chain's CDR3 is CASKTGTGNQPQHF. Here the CDR3 DNA reads TGCGCCAGCAAGACCGGGACAGGGAATCAGCCCCAGCATTTT.

This rearrangement joins TRBV29-1 to TRBJ2-1, with 7 bases aligning to TRBD1. Germline values: CDR1 SQVTM, CDR2 ANQGSEA. The CDR3 has 11 residues. The V and J ends lost 6 bases and 9 bases, in that order; junction bases with no gene match: 5. This CDR3 is CSVGQVGEQFF. In DNA, the CDR3 is TGCAGCGTCGGACAGGTTGGTGAGCAGTTCTTC.

V and J are TRBV7-2 and TRBJ1-2; D perhaps matches TRBD1 (6 bases). The V end lost 6 bases, the J end lost 2 bases, and 10 bases lay between the germline ends. CDR3 length equals 13 residues. Germline V lookup: CDR1 SGHTA, CDR2 FQGNSA. The CDR3 region has the DNA TGTGCCAGCAGACGGACAGAAAACTATGGCTACACCTTC. Translated, it gives CASRRTENYGYTF.

The CDR3 here is CASSYKVSGQIYGYTF. In nucleotides, the CDR3 is TGTGCCAGCAGTTATAAAGTATCGGGACAGATCTATGGCTACACCTTC. The chain employs TRBV6-2 or TRBV6-3 and TRBJ1-2, with TRBD1 matching 7 bases. From germline, CDR1 is MNHEY and CDR2 SVGEGT. The CDR3 has 16 amino acids. With V trimmed by 3 bases and J by 4 bases, 11 bases remained unmatched.

V and J are TRBV10-2 and TRBJ2-7; D perhaps matches TRBD1 (6 bases). Trimming left V 3 bases short and J 3 bases short, with 18 bases between. CDR1 WSHSY and CDR2 SAAADI come from the germline V gene. The CDR3 spans 16 residues. The CDR3 bases are TGCGCCAGCAGTGACCGGGACACCTTTACCGGCTACGAGCAGTACTTC. This codes for CASSDRDTFTGYEQYF.

J is TRBJ2-1 and V is TRBV5-1; 11 bases fit TRBD2. There are 15 residues in the CDR3. The ends lost 2 bases at V and 7 bases at J; junction bases unmatched: 5. Germline V CDR1 and CDR2: SGHRS, YFSETQ. The DNA for the CDR3 is TGCGCCAGCAGCTTCGAACTAGCGGGAGTTAATGAGCAGTTCTTC. Its translation: CASSFELAGVNEQFF.

The chain employs TRBV11-2 and TRBJ1-5; D is undetermined. The CDR3 consists of 15 residues. V lost 0 bases and J lost 5, with 11 bases in between. From germline, CDR1 is SGHAT and CDR2 FQNNGV. The CDR3 DNA follows: TGTGCCAGCAGCTTAGATCGAGTTGGTGATCAGCCCCAGCATTTT. This codes for CASSLDRVGDQPQHF.

V and J are TRBV28 and TRBJ1-2, with D possibly TRBD1 on 6 matching bases. The CDR3 has 14 amino acids. V lost 6 bases, J lost 8 bases, and 19 bases lay in between. The germline V gene encodes CDR1 MDHEN and CDR2 SYDVKM. The CDR3 nucleotides read TGTGCCAGCAGCGGAATTAGGGCGGGGGCCGGCTACACCTTC. Translated, it gives CASSGIRAGAGYTF.

The V gene is TRBV6-1, the J gene TRBJ2-5; D uncertain. CDR1 and CDR2 (germline): MNHNS, SASEGT. This CDR3 has 15 amino acids. Deletions cut 1 base from V and 4 bases from J, with 13 bases between. DNA of the CDR3: TGTGCCAGCAGTGAAGAGGTGCTAGTCTCAGAGACCCAGTACTTC. Translation: CASSEEVLVSETQYF.

This chain links TRBV28 with TRBJ2-1; maybe TRBD1 (6 bases). From germline, CDR1 is MDHEN and CDR2 SYDVKM. The CDR3 consists of 12 residues. V lost 7 bases to trimming and J lost 7 bases, with 11 bases between them. CDR3 DNA: TGTGCCAGCAAATCAGGGGTTAATGAGCAGTTCTTC. The encoded protein is CASKSGVNEQFF.

This chain links TRBV19 with TRBJ1-4, with unresolved D. This CDR3 contains 15 residues. In germline, CDR1 is LNHDA, CDR2 SQIVND (reference sequence). V lost 5 bases and J lost 3, with 13 bases in between. In DNA, the CDR3 is TGTGCCAGTAGTCCACCAGTCGGAGCTAATGAAAAACTGTTTTTT. It is translated as CASSPPVGANEKLFF.

The gene calls are TRBV6-5 and TRBJ2-2; D is perhaps TRBD2 (5 bases). The germline gives CDR1 MNHEY, CDR2 SVGAGI. V was cut by 4 bases and J by 8 bases, with 14 bases left in between. The CDR3 sequence is 14 residues long. CDR3 in amino acids: CASSSGLARGELFF. DNA of the CDR3: TGTGCCAGCAGTTCTGGGCTAGCAAGGGGGGAGCTGTTTTTT.

This chain joins TRBV19 and TRBJ2-7; possibly TRBD2 for D (7 bases). Germline CDR1 is LNHDA and CDR2 is SQIVND (reference sequence). There are 13 residues in the CDR3. V shed 0 bases and J shed 5 bases, with 8 bases lying between them. CDR3 in DNA: TGTGCCAGTAGTATAGAGGGGGGGCACGAGCAGTACTTC. Residues: CASSIEGGHEQYF.

This clone appeared a few times. This rearrangement joins TRBV18 to TRBJ1-2, with a tentative D call TRBD1 (6 bases). The CDR3 is 16 amino acids. Trimming removed 5 bases at V and 1 base at J, with 17 bases between. Germline CDR1 reads KGHSH; CDR2 reads LQKENI. CDR3: CASSDGQSLFNYGYTF. The CDR3 coding sequence is TGTGCCAGCTCAGACGGACAGTCCCTATTTAACTATGGCTACACCTTC.

This chain joins TRBV18 and TRBJ1-1, with TRBD1 identical over 7 bases. The junction had 2 bases not matched to a gene; V was cut back by 3 bases and J by 1 base. The CDR3 spans 14 residues. Germline V gives CDR1 KGHSH, CDR2 LQKENI. CDR3 loop: CASSPGTANTEAFF. The CDR3 DNA follows: TGTGCCAGCTCACCTGGGACAGCGAACACTGAAGCTTTCTTT.